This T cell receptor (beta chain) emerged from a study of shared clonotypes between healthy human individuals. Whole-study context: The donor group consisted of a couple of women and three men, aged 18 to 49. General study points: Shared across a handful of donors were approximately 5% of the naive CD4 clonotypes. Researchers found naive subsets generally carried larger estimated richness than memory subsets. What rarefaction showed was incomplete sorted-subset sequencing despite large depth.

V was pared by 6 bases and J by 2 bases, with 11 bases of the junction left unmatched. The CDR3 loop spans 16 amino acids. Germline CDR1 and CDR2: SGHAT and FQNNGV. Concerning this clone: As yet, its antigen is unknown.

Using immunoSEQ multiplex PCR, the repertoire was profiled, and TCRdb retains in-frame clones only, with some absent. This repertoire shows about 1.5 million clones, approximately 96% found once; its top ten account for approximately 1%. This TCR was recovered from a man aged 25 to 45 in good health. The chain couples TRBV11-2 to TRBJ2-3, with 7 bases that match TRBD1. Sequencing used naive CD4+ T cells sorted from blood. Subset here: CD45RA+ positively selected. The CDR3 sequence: CASRVPGQRDTDTQYF. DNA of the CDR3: TGTGCCAGCAGGGTACCGGGACAGCGAGACACAGATACGCAGTATTTT.